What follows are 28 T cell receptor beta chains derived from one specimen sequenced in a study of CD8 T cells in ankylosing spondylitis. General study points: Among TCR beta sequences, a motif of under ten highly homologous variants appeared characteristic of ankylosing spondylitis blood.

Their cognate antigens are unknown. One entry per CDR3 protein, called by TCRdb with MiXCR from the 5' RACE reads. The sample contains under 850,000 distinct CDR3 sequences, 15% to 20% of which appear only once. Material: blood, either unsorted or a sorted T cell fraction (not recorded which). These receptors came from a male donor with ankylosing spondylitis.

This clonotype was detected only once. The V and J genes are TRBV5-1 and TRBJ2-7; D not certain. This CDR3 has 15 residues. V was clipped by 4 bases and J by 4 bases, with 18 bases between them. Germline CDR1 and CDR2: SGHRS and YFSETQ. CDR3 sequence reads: CASSSSSSGFYEQYF. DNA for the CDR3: TGCGCCAGCAGCAGCTCCAGTTCCGGGTTTTACGAGCAGTACTTC.

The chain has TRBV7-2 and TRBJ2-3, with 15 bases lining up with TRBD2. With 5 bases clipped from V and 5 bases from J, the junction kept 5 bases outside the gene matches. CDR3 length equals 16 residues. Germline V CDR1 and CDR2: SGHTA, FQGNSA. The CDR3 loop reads CASSRGLAGGGDTQYF. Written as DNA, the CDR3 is TGTGCCAGCAGCCGGGGACTAGCGGGGGGCGGAGATACGCAGTATTTT.

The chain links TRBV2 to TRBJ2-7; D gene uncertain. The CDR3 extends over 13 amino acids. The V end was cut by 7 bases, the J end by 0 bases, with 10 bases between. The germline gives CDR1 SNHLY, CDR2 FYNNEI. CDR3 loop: CASNPQSSYEQYF. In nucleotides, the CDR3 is TGTGCCAGCAACCCACAGAGCTCCTACGAGCAGTACTTC.

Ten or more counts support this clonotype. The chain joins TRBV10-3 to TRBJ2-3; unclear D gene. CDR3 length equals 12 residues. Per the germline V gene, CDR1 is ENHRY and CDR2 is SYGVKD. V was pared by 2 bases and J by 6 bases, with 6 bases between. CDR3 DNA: TGTGCCATCAGTGAGAGCAGGGATACGCAGTATTTT. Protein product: CAISESRDTQYF.

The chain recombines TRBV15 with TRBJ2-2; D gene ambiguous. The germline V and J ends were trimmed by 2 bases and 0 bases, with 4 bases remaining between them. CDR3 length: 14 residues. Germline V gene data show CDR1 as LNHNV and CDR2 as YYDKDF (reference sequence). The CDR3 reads CATSRIPNTGELFF. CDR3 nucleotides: TGTGCCACCAGCAGAATTCCGAACACCGGGGAGCTGTTTTTT.

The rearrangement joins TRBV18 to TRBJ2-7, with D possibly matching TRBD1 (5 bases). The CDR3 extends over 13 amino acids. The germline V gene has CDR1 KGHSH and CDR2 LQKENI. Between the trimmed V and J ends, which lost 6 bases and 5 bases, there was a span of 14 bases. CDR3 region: CASSTTVWNEQYF. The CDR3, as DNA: TGTGCCAGCTCTACGACAGTGTGGAACGAGCAGTACTTC. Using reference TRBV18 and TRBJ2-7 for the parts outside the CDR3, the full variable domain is NAGVMQNPRHLVRRRGQEARLRCSPMKGHSHVYWYRQLPEEGLKFMVYLQKENIIDESGMPKERFSAEFPKEGPSILRIQQVVRGDSAAYFCASSTTVWNEQYFGPGTRLTVT.

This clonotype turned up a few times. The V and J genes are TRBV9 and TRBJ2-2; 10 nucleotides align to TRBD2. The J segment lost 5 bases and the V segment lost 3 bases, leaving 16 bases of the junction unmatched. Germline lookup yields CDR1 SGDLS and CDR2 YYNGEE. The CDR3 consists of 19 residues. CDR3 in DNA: TGTGCCAGCAGCGCCCCTCCAGGACTAGCGGACCGGACGACCGGGGAGCTGTTTTTT. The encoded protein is CASSAPPGLADRTTGELFF.

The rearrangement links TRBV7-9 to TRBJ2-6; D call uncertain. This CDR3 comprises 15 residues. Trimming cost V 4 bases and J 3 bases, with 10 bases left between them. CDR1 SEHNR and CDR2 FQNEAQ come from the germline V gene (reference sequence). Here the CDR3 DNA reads TGTGCCAGCAGCTGGATCGAATTTGGGGCCAACGTCCTGACTTTC. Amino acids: CASSWIEFGANVLTF.

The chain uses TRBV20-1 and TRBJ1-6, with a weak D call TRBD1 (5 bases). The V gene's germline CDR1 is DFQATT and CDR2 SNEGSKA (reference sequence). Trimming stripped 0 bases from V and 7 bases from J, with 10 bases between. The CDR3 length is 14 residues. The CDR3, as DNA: TGCAGTGCTAGAGAGCCAGGGCGAAATTCACCCCTCCACTTT. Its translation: CSAREPGRNSPLHF.

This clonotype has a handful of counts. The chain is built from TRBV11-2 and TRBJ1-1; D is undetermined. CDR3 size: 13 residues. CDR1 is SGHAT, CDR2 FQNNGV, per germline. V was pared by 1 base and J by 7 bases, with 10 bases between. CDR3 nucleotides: TGTGCCAGCAGCTTAGCCGACTCCCTTGAAGCTTTCTTT. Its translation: CASSLADSLEAFF.

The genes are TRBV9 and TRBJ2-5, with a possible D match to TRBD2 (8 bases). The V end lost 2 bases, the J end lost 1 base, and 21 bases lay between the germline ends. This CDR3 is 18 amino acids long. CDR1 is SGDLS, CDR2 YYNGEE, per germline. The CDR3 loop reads CASSVGGLARGAQETQYF. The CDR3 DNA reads TGTGCCAGCAGCGTTGGCGGACTAGCCAGGGGGGCCCAAGAGACCCAGTACTTC.

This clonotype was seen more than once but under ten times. This chain's CDR3 is CASSFGGDNYGYTF. The CDR3 DNA reads as TGTGCCAGCAGTTTCGGAGGGGATAACTATGGCTACACCTTC. This chain connects TRBV27 to TRBJ1-2; TRBD1 is a possible D gene (5 bases). Trimming left V 3 bases short and J 1 base short, with 9 bases between. Germline CDR1 and CDR2: MNHEY and SMNVEV (reference sequence). CDR3 length: 14 residues.

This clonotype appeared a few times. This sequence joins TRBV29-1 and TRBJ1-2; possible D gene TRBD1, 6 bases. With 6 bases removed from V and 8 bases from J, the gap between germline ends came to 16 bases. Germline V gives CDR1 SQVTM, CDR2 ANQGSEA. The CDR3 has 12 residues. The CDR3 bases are TGCAGCGTCCTTAGGGGGGGGATCGGCTACACCTTC. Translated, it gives CSVLRGGIGYTF. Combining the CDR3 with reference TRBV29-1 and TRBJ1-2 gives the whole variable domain SAVISQKPSRDICQRGTSLTIQCQVDSQVTMMFWYRQQPGQSLTLIATANQGSEATYESGFVIDKFPISRPNLTFSTLTVSNMSPEDSSIYLCSVLRGGIGYTFGSGTRLTVV.

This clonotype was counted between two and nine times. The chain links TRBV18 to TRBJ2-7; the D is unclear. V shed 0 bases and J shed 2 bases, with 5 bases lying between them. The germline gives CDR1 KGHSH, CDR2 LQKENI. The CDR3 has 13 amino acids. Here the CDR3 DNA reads TGTGCCAGCTCACCACCGGTCCCCTACGAGCAGTACTTC. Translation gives CASSPPVPYEQYF.

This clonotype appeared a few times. The CDR3 region has the DNA TGCAGCTCAACCGACAGGGGTGGTCCCATGAACACTGAAGCTTTCTTT. Its protein is CSSTDRGGPMNTEAFF. The chain recombines TRBV29-1 with TRBJ1-1, with 8 bases matching TRBD1. After removal of 8 bases from V and 0 bases from J, the junction contained 14 bases not matched to a gene. The CDR3 length is 16 residues. Germline V CDR1 and CDR2: SQVTM, ANQGSEA.

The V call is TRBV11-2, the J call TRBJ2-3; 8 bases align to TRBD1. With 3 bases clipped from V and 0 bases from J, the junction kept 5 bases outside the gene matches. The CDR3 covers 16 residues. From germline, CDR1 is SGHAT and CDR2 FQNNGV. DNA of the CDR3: TGTGCCAGCAGCTTTAACAGGGGGTCTAGCACAGATACGCAGTATTTT. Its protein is CASSFNRGSSTDTQYF.

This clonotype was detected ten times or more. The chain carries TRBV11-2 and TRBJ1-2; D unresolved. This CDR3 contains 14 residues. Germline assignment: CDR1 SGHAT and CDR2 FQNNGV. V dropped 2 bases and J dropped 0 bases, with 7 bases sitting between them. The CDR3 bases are TGTGCCAGCAGCTTAAGCGGGCCTAACTATGGCTACACCTTC. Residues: CASSLSGPNYGYTF.

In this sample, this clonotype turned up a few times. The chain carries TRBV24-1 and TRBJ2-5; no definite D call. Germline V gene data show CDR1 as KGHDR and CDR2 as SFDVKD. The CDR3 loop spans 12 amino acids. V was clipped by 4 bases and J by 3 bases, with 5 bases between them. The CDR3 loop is CATSESKETQYF. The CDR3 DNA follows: TGTGCCACCAGTGAGAGCAAAGAGACCCAGTACTTC.

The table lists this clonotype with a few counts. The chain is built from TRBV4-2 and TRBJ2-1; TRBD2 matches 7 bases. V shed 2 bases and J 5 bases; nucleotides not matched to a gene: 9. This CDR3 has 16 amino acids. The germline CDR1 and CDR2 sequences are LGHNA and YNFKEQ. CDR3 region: CASSQQASGKDNEQFF. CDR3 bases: TGTGCCAGCAGCCAACAGGCGAGCGGGAAAGACAATGAGCAGTTCTTC.

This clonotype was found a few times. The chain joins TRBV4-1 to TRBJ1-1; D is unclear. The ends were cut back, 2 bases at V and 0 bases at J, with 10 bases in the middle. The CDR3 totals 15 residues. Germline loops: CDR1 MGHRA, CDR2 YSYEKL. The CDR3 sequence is CASSQPPGLNTEAFF. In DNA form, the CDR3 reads TGCGCCAGCAGCCAACCTCCCGGCCTGAACACTGAAGCTTTCTTT.

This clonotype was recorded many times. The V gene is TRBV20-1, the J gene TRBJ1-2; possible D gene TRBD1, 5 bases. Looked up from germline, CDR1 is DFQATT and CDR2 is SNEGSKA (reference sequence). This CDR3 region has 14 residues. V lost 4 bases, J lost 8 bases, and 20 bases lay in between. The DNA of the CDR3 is TGCAGTGCTAACCCCCGGGGACCGGCGGGCGGCTACACCTTC. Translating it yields CSANPRGPAGGYTF.

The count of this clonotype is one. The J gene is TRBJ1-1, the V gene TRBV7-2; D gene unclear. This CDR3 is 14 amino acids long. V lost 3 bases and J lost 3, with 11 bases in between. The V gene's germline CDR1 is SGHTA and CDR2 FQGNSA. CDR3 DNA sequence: TGTGCCAGCAGCTTTCGGGCCGGCTACACTGAAGCTTTCTTT. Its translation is CASSFRAGYTEAFF.

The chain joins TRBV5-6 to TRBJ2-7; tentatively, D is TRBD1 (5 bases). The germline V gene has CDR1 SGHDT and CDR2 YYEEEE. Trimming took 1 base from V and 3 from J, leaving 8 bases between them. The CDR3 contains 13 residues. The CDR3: CASSLPGIYEQYF. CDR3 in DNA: TGTGCCAGCAGCTTGCCAGGGATCTACGAGCAGTACTTC.

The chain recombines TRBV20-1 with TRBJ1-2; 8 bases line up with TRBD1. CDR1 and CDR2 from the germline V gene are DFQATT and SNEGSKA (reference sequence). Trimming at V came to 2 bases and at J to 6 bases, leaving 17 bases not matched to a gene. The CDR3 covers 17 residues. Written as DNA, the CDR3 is TGCAGTGCTAGAAAGACTACGGGGACAGGTGACCCCCATGGCTACACCTTC. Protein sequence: CSARKTTGTGDPHGYTF.

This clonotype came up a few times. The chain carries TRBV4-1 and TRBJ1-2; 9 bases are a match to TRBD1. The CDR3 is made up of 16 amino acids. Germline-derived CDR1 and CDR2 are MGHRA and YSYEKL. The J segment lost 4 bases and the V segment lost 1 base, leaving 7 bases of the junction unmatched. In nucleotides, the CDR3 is TGCGCCAGCAGCCAAGGGGGACAGGGCCAAAGCTATGGCTACACCTTC. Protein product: CASSQGGQGQSYGYTF.

CDR3 in amino acids: CAISEVEGTDTQYF. The CDR3 bases are TGTGCCATCAGTGAGGTGGAGGGGACAGATACGCAGTATTTT. The chain links TRBV10-3 to TRBJ2-3; D may be TRBD2 (6 bases). Trimming left V 2 bases short and J 3 bases short, with 9 bases between. Germline CDR1 reads ENHRY; CDR2 reads SYGVKD. The CDR3 runs to 14 residues.

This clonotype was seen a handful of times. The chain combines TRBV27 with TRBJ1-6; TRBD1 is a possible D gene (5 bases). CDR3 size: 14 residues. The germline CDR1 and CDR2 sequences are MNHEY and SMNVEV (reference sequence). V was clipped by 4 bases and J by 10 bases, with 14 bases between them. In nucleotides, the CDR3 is TGTGCCAGCAGTTGGGACTCGTCCCGATCACCCCTCCACTTT. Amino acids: CASSWDSSRSPLHF.

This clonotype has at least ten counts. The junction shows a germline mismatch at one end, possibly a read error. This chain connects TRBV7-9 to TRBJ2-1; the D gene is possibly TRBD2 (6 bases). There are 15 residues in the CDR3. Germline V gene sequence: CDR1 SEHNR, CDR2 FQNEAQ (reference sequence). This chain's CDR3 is CASSLGAGAYNEQFF. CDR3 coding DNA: TGTGCTAGCAGCTTAGGAGCGGGCGCTTACAATGAGCAGTTCTTC. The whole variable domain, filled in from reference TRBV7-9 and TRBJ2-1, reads DTGVSQNPRHKITKRGQNVTFRCDPISEHNRLYWYRQTLGQGPEFLTYFQNEAQLEKSRLLSDRFSAERPKGSFSTLEIQRTEQGDSAMYLCASSLGAGAYNEQFFGPGTRLTVL.